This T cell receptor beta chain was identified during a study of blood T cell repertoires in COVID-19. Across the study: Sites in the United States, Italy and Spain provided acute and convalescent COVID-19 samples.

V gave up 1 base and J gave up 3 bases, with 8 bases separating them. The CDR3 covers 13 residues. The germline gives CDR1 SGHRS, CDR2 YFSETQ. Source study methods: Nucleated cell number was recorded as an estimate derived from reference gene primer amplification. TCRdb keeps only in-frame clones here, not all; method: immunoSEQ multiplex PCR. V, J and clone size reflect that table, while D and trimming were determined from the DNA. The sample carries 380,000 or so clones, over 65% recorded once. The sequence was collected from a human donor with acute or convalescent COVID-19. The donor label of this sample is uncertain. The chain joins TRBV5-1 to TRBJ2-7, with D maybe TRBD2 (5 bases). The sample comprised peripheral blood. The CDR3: CASSLSGIYEQYF. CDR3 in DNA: TGCGCCAGCAGCTTGTCCGGGATCTACGAGCAGTACTTC. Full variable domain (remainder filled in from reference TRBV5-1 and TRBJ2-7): KAGVTQTPRYLIKTRGQQVTLSCSPISGHRSVSWYQQTPGQGLQFLFEYFSETQRNKGNFPGRFSGRQFSNSRSEMNVSTLELGDSALYLCASSLSGIYEQYFGPGTRLTVT.